This TCR beta chain was profiled in a study of blood T cell repertoires in COVID-19. Study-level background: COVID-19 samples, acute and convalescent, were from the United States, Italy and Spain. T cells, B-cell-depleted T cells, or PBMCs supplied cDNA or gDNA.

Per the original methods: The authors estimated nucleated cell counts from reference gene primer amplification. Generated by immunoSEQ multiplex PCR, the TCRdb table keeps only in-frame clones and is missing some. The V and J calls and the clone size are those of that table, but D and trimming were determined from the DNA. The sample includes approximately 60,000 clones, roughly three quarters of them seen just once. CDR3 size: 13 residues. The V end was cut by 4 bases, the J end by 8 bases, with 15 bases between. Germline V gene lookup returns CDR1 SGHNT and CDR2 YYREEE (reference sequence). The sequencing sample was made of peripheral blood. This TCR came from a man aged 60 to 75 with acute or convalescent COVID-19. The J gene is TRBJ1-1, the V gene TRBV5-4, with D possibly TRBD1 on 5 matching bases. CDR3: CASSGTGFSEAFF. The CDR3 coding sequence is TGTGCCAGCAGCGGAACAGGTTTCTCCGAAGCTTTCTTT.